The TCR beta chain under discussion was sequenced for a study of cytomegalovirus exposure and HLA in healthy donors (dated 2017 in TCRdb). Notes on the research overall: According to an earlier analysis of 450 to 650 of the donors, some 170 million T cells yielded 100 million or so unique TCR beta sequences and about 300 Gb of sequence data. An early release that covered roughly 600 HLA-typed donors contained about 300 gigabases of sequencing data and 65 million to 100 million unique TCR sequences. Of the 300 to 500 genotyped donors, roughly 80% were placed in the genetic ancestry cluster associated with self-reported Caucasian donors. The study was designed to test whether signatures of past pathogen exposure could be identified by cataloging public T cell receptors. Using immunosequencing, the study profiled T cell repertoires from about 610 subjects and related those repertoires to cytomegalovirus serostatus. Along with the roughly 610-subject first cohort, a separate validation cohort of over a hundred different subjects was used. To predict cytomegalovirus infection status, the study combined high-throughput TCR immunosequencing, statistical association of individual TCRs with disease status, and machine learning. In a later analysis, previously published TCR beta repertoires from several hundred donors were re-analyzed and high-resolution HLA genotyping was added so that TCR occurrence patterns could be studied. Rather than drawing on any new phenotypic data, the later analysis identified candidate immune exposures from TCR beta sequences and the way those sequences occurred across donors. An earlier analysis of 587 of the donors used high-throughput TCR beta sequencing to judge whether each TCR beta V gene segment behaved as functional or pseudogenic. Donor age, sex, ethnicity and CMV serostatus were collected together with the repertoire data. Genome-wide SNP genotypes for about three fifths of the roughly 670 donors were used in a later genetic analysis, which treated that subset as a discovery cohort. All discovery cohort repertoires had been generated using a single sequencing platform. HLA typing included class I and class II loci at four-digit resolution. Typing coverage differed by locus: A, B, C, DRB1 and DQB1 were typed in about 629-640 donors, DQA1 in approximately 520, DPA1 in 600 to 610, and DPB1 in 472. Roughly 5 DR-DQ haplotypes were treated as single units for association and clustering because of strong linkage in the cohort. Among around 400 genotyped donors of the cohort, an average of roughly 230,000 unique TCR beta nucleotide sequences was sequenced per donor, of which roughly 18% were non-productive.

The cohort was made up of roughly 670 healthy bone marrow donors. At the time of sampling, every cohort member was nominally healthy, though immune exposures that went unrecorded were likely present. The donor tested CMV seropositive and was one of the 289 seropositive cohort members. Every donor gave a peripheral blood sample, and the peripheral blood mononuclear cells from that sample were used for TCR beta sequencing. The Qiagen DNeasy Blood Extraction Kit was used to extract genomic DNA from the blood cell samples. What the work shows at the level of the full study, not this receptor alone: The presence/absence analyses assumed that sequencing depth was roughly uniform across donors, and that assumption may not be true. It was suggested by the authors that the approach could potentially be generalized to other disease states and immunological phenotypes. HLA typing was unavailable for some donors at each locus, so association tests used only the typed subset. According to a later genetic analysis, donors in an Asian-associated ancestry cluster had fewer N-insertions in productive TCRs than the approximately 650-donor mean. Several of the top co-occurrence clusters appeared to be linked to parvovirus B19, influenza, CMV and Epstein-Barr virus, according to a later analysis. Linkage disequilibrium might explain the correlated functional status among segregating V segments, but an unknown experimental factor could not be ruled out. The study gave a list of some 150 TCR beta chains associated with cytomegalovirus. In both the original and validation cohorts, the classifier was reported to diagnose cytomegalovirus status with high specificity and sensitivity. In a later analysis, more than 15,000 TCR beta sequences were associated with specific HLA alleles at a false discovery rate of 0.05. Because counts were too low, under 20 rarely observed V segments, including chromosome 9 orphons, were left out of the earlier analysis of several hundred of the donors. In a later analysis, HLA-associated TCR beta chains were found to be more clonally expanded and to have lower generation probabilities than equally common non-associated chains. The cohort was sequenced for TCR beta chains only, and without alpha or paired-chain data the features that could be detected were limited. The 87-base-pair reads could not distinguish some IMGT-functional V segments, including TRBV6-2 and TRBV6-3, so those segments were excluded. An earlier analysis of 587 of the donors showed that most TCR beta V segments appeared in productive rearrangements either about 87% or about 30% of the time, which broadly matched IMGT annotations. A cluster of highly shared sequence variants was judged likely to represent a technical artifact of the sequencing pipeline. A further reported finding was that TCR beta sequences accurately predicted the HLA-A and HLA-B alleles for most subjects in the first cohort. While some public TCRs were present in many individuals, most TCR sequences turned up only very rarely across donors. The only immune exposure information available for the cohort was CMV serostatus. A few of the identified cytomegalovirus-associated TCR beta chains were confirmed in vitro to be specific for cytomegalovirus antigens. In a later genetic analysis, a missense DCLRE1C variant was associated with V-gene and J-gene trimming of TCR beta chains, and the association was replicated in an independent cohort. A later analysis found that TCR association rates varied across HLA loci, with DRB1 alleles showing the most associated TCRs and HLA-C alleles the fewest. Most CMV-associated TCR beta chains appeared to be HLA-restricted in a later analysis, and the HLA associations seemed to be driven largely by CMV exposure. Strong co-occurrence of HLA alleles, especially DR and DQ, made assigning TCR associations to individual alleles difficult.

Library preparation was by the immunoSEQ multiplex PCR assay. A mixture of 60 forward primers for TCR Vbeta segments and 13 reverse primers for TCR Jbeta segments was used in the multiplex PCR. A multiplex PCR assay on genomic DNA amplified the CDR3 region of rearranged TCR beta genes. On the Illumina HiSeq System, the amplified TCR beta libraries were sequenced as 87-base-pair reads. On the authors' methods: A later analysis tallied 75 million to 95 million unique TCR beta chains across the 550 to 850 repertoires, and about 12 million of those chains were shared by two or more donors. Raw reads were error-corrected and collapsed into unique sequences with a nearest-neighbor algorithm that merged closely related sequences to remove PCR and sequencing errors. Alignment of CDR3 sequences to IMGT reference sequences was used to assign V, D and J gene segments. For a sequence to be retained, a match of at least six nucleotides was required to both a V gene segment and a J gene segment. A rearrangement counted as productive if the CDR3 had no stop codons and remained in frame with V and J, and every other rearrangement counted as non-productive. CDR3 was defined according to IMGT convention as the region running from the second conserved V-encoded cysteine to the conserved J-encoded phenylalanine. Sequences without an unambiguous match to a single V gene segment were excluded from the earlier analysis of 500 to 700 of the donors. In an earlier analysis of a few hundred of the donors, V segments were called functional above 56.7% productive rearrangements and were called segregating when the between-donor standard deviation exceeded 5%. A statistical classification framework was built for diagnosing cytomegalovirus status from the catalog of TCR beta chain sequences. In a later analysis, TCR nucleotide sequences were compared against IMGT/GENE-DB human TR gene sequences so that V and J genes could be assigned. Using the TCRdist pipeline, a later analysis assigned CDR3 sequences along with most-parsimonious VDJ recombination scenarios. In a later analysis, every TCR beta chain was defined by the combination of its CDR3 amino acid sequence and its V-gene family, and reads without a unique V-gene family were dropped. In a later analysis, some 600 highly shared, low-generation-probability nucleotide sequences were removed to address suspected cross-contamination and a sequencing artifact. In a later analysis, a clonal expansion index was calculated for each public chain from normalized within-repertoire ranks of inferred template counts. A later analysis computed generation probabilities with a VDJ recombination model fitted to out-of-frame rearrangements, and checked the results against IGoR. In a later analysis, hypergeometric tests were used to score TCR-TCR, TCR-HLA and TCR-CMV co-occurrence, with a repertoire-size bias correction applied to TCR pairs. In a later analysis, false discovery rates were estimated by permuting HLA or CMV assignments 20 times. In a later analysis, co-occurring TCRs were grouped using DBSCAN, with TCRdist sequence similarity added in when clustering inside HLA-allele-positive subsets. Repertoires with fewer than 30,000 or more than 120,000 public chains, plus five repertoires with anomalous nucleotide sharing, were excluded from co-occurrence clustering. TCRdb re-hosts the immuneACCESS table, in-frame sequences only. Its copies lack some clones; in the studies checked, an unresolved V gene accounts for under half of them, and the cause for the rest is not known. The V and J calls and clone size were taken over from that table, and D and trimming were inferred from the DNA. The sample yields about 120,000 clones; approximately 69% were counted once. More than 3.5% of the sample goes to the ten largest clones.

Trimmed from V: 3 bases; trimmed from J: 5 bases; junction bases lacking a gene match: 9. From a lookup of the germline V gene, CDR1 and CDR2 are SGHVS and FQNEAQ. Spanning cysteine to phenylalanine, the CDR3 consists of 15 amino acids. The retained sequence is limited to the CDR3, 45 bases, with the frame set at the first base. As to this clone: Which antigen it targets is not known. No base qualities exist here, and no much larger clone lies one base off it.

Recombination connected TRBV7-8 to TRBJ1-1; TRBD1 matches 7 bases in the middle. The source material was PBMCs. The receptor was isolated from a woman aged 40-49 years in good health and CMV-seropositive. CDR3 region: CASSLGSAGGTEAFF. The DNA sequence follows: TGTGCCAGCAGCTTGGGTAGTGCAGGGGGAACTGAAGCTTTCTTT.